The rows below give T cell receptor beta chains drawn from one sample of a study of blood T cells in healthy people across ages. TCRdb passed the 5' RACE reads through MiXCR, listing each CDR3 protein once. The profile covers around 710,000 distinct CDR3 sequences, with 35% to 45% appearing a single time and about 20% taken by the ten largest. Sequencing input: blood. The source of these receptors is a woman aged 60-75 years in good health. The CDR3 runs from the conserved cysteine through the conserved F or W.

TRBJ1-6 TRBV12-3/TRBV12-4 CASSLSAYGDSPLHF
TRBJ2-1 TRBV11-2 CASSLKTSGNNEQFF
TRBJ2-1 TRBV11-2 CASSLISLAGGAGNEQFF
TRBJ2-6 TRBV7-9 CASALAGANVLTF
TRBJ2-4 TRBV11-1 CASSYSGTGVAKNIQYF
TRBJ2-3 TRBV20-1 CSKERGTDTQYF
TRBJ2-3 TRBV5-1 CASYIGTTSVDTQYF
TRBJ2-6 TRBV11-2 CASSFDTSTFSGANVLTF
TRBJ2-7 TRBV21-1 CASSKEQFSSYEQYF
TRBJ2-1 TRBV6-2/TRBV6-3 CASSYPRMIREKYNEQFF
TRBJ2-1 TRBV7-9 CASSHEGLAVDEQFF
TRBJ1-1 TRBV12-3/TRBV12-4 CASSGGLSTEAFF
TRBJ2-6 TRBV6-5 CASSYSPSSGANVLTF
TRBJ1-5 TRBV3-1 CASSPQNNQPQHF
- TRBV18 CASSPIRNQMETQYF
TRBJ2-1 TRBV11-1 CASSNRDRGRNEQFF
TRBJ2-3 TRBV12-3/TRBV12-4 CASSVLAADTQYF
TRBJ1-1 TRBV7-6 CASSRRGSEAFF
TRBJ1-5 TRBV19 CASSIDNRGHTDLSNQPQHF
TRBJ2-3 TRBV3-1 CASSLWTGEADTQYF
- TRBV6-1 CASSAQDLVGGYEQYF
TRBJ2-1 TRBV29-1 CSVRPPLGGEQFF
TRBJ2-2 TRBV7-9 CASSFKGQQNTGELFF
TRBJ2-7 TRBV27 CASSLTQASYEQYF
TRBJ2-1 TRBV7-7 CASSFNRGNGQFF
TRBJ2-5 TRBV7-2 CASSVAGWQETQYF
TRBJ1-4 TRBV5-1 CASSDRDRRNEKLFF
TRBJ1-1 TRBV5-1 CASSTGQGITEAFF
TRBJ2-5 TRBV11-2 CASSPLRIEETQYF
TRBJ2-2 TRBV6-6 CASSYALAGGTGELFF
TRBJ2-1 TRBV29-1 CSATSGTMMEQFF
TRBJ2-7 TRBV11-2 CASSPQGGLSYEQYF
TRBJ2-1 TRBV15 CATSKQRAGGPRNEQFF
TRBJ2-6 TRBV12-3/TRBV12-4 CASSVGGHSANVLTF
TRBJ2-5 TRBV7-9 CASSLGPQQYF
TRBJ2-3 TRBV11-2 CASSLTAGEALKDPF
TRBJ2-7 TRBV4-3 CASSRGREGSYEQYF
TRBJ1-2 TRBV29-1 CSVENVNIGGYTF
TRBJ1-1 TRBV28 CASSLAVAEAFF
TRBJ1-5 TRBV28 CASITLTGTGSFGGVSAQHF
TRBJ2-7 TRBV6-2/TRBV6-3 CASSYSIGLYYEQYF
TRBJ2-7 TRBV5-1 CASSVEAKYEQYF
TRBJ2-1 TRBV12-3/TRBV12-4 CASSVRGGNEQFF
TRBJ1-6 TRBV4-3 CASSHEERTANSPLHF